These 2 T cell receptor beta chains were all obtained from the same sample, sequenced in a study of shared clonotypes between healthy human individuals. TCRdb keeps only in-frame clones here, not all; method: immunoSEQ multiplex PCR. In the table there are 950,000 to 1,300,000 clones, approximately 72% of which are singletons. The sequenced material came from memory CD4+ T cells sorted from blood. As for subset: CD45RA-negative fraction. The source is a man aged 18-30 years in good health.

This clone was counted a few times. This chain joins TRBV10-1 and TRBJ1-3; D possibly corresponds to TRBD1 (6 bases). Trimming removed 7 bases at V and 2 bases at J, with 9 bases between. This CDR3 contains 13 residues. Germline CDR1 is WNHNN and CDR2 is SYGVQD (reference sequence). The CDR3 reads CASTGAAGNTIYF. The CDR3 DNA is TGCGCCAGCACGGGGGCCGCTGGAAACACCATATATTTT.

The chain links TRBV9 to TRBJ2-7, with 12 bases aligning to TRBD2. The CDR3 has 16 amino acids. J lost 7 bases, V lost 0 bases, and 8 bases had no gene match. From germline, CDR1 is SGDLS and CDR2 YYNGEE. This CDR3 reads CASSVGASGGAGEQYF. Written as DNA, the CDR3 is TGTGCCAGCAGCGTAGGTGCTAGCGGGGGGGCCGGTGAGCAGTACTTC.